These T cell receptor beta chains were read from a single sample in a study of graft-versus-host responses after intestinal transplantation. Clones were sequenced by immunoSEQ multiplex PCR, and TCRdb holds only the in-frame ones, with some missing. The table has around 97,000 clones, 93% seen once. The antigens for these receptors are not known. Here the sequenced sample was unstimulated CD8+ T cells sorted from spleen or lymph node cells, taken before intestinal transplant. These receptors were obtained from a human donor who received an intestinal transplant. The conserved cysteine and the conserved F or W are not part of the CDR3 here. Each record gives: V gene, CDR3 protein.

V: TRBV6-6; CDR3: ASSYVYGYT
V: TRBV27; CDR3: ASSSTGGPLALH
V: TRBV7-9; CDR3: AGYGPTGTGEEEAF
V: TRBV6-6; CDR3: ASSRPGTIPYEQY
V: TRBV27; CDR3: ASSGGTNQPQH
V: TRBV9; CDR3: ASSGDSNQPQH
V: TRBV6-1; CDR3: ASSVGTDLYNEQF
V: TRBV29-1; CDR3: SVEDRDRTLGLTGELF
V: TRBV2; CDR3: ASTTGQTYEQY
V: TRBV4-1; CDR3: ASSQVWPSNQPQH
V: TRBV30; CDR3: AWSAPQENGYT
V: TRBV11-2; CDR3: ASNWDIGGSNEQF
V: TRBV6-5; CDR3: ASSRTDSNYGYT
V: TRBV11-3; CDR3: ASSLPSGGPINEQF
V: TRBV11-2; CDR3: ASSLGPSTTYQPQH
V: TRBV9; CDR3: ASAASTGQSYEQY
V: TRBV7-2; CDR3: ASSLWGYEQY
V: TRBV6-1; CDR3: ASSETGLGNEKLF
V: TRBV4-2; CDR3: ASSQDGGLAGGEEQF
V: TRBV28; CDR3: AGQGQVGETQY
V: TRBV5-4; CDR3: ASSLGVSTEAF
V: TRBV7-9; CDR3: ASSPGTGNQPQH
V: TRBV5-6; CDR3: ASSLTSGGTKSYEQY
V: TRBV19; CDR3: ASSMGYVGYEQY
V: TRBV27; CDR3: ASSLGSHYGYT
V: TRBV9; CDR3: ASSPRDIVDA
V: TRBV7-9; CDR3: ASSPPARDYGYT
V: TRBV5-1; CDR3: ASSLTGVVYKGSYNEQF
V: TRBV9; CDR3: ASSVDLGSYEQY
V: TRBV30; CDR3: AWSVAAYNEQF
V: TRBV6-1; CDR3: ASSNSGPYEQY
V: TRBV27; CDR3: ASSFGGQSSYNEQF
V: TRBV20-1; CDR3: SAGGEGYT
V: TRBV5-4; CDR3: ASSLGVEEAF
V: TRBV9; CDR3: ASRGQGAEGNTIY
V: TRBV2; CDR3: AGSDPYSSGGASGEQF
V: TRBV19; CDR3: ASKGTSGGTNTGELF
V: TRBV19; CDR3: ASSIFLARQTYGYT
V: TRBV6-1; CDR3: ASSEVGRVMNTEAF
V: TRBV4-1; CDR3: ASSQDGQGHPNTEAF
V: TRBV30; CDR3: AWKLTTNTEAF
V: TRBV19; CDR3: ASMGVLNEQF
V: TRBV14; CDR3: ASSQTTGTLSGNTIY
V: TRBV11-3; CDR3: ASSLSSGGTPSSYEQY
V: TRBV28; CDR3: ASSFGSGLVQY
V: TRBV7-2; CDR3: ASSPGTHYNQPQH
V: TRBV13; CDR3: ASSRPGEGARPVTQY
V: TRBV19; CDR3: ASSMYVETIITEAF
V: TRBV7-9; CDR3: ASSLVSGNEQY
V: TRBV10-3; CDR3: AISDTSGGTNYGYT
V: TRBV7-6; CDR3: ASSSDIYNEQF
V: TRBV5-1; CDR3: ASSGGGGPGSYNEQF
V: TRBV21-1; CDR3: ASSKLTNYGYT
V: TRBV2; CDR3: ASSTPEDETQY
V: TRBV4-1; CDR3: ASSQVGYTEAF
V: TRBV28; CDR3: ASSLDAGYEQY
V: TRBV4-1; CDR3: ASSQLLGVRNEQF
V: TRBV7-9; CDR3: ASSLPGTYEQY
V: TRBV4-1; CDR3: ASGQIPGQGSYEQY
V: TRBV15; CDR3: ATSRGPTSSGAYEQY